Sequencing of this T cell receptor (beta chain) was carried out in a study of T-cell memory formation after mild COVID-19. After 5'RACE with constant-segment primers, TCR alpha and TCR beta cDNA libraries carrying sample barcodes and UMIs were obtained. TCRdb used MiXCR to reprocess the 5' RACE reads, holding one entry per CDR3 protein. The sample records 300,000 to 350,000 distinct CDR3 sequences, approximately 19% being singletons. This clonotype was recorded a few times. This CDR3 is built from 16 residues. With V trimmed by 0 bases and J by 0 bases, 0 bases remained unmatched. Germline CDR1 reads KGHSH; CDR2 reads LQKENI.

Sequences were obtained from PBMCs or a T cell subset sorted from them (not recorded which). The source is a young man who had mild COVID-19 (a few samples of this study predate the infection). Cell type and time point are not known. The gene calls are TRBV18 and TRBJ2-2, with 8 bases aligning to TRBD2. The DNA for the CDR3 is TGTGCCAGCTCACCACCGGGACTAGCGAACACCGGGGAGCTGTTTTTT. Protein sequence: CASSPPGLANTGELFF.